Included here is one T cell receptor (beta chain) sequence, with context. The target antigen is unknown. Germline trimming cut 1 base from V and 3 bases from J; bases unmatched to any gene: 2. Germline CDR1 is LGHNA and CDR2 is YNFKEQ. CDR3 length equals 15 residues. Regarding time point: blood at routine non-recurrence follow-up after resection. From tumor, nontumor lung or frozen PBMC, whole RNA was taken unsorted for sequencing. This specimen belongs to a study of spatial heterogeneity in lung cancer. Study details: Sequence detection consistently recorded a greater number of beta-chain than alpha-chain sequences. Overall study results and limits: Ubiquitous expanded tumor TCRs appeared in blood more at resection than follow-up.

TCRdb re-derived calls from the 5' RACE reads in MiXCR, one entry per CDR3 protein. The profile covers some 35,000 distinct CDR3 sequences, with approximately 8% appearing a single time and roughly 8.8% taken by the ten largest. Sequenced here: PBMCs, sampled at follow-up. The chain combines TRBV4-2 with TRBJ2-5; 10 positions match TRBD1. The TCR originated in a male donor with early-stage non-small cell lung cancer. This CDR3 reads CASSQVGQGKETQYF. Here the CDR3 DNA reads TGTGCCAGCAGCCAAGTGGGACAGGGGAAAGAGACCCAGTACTTC.